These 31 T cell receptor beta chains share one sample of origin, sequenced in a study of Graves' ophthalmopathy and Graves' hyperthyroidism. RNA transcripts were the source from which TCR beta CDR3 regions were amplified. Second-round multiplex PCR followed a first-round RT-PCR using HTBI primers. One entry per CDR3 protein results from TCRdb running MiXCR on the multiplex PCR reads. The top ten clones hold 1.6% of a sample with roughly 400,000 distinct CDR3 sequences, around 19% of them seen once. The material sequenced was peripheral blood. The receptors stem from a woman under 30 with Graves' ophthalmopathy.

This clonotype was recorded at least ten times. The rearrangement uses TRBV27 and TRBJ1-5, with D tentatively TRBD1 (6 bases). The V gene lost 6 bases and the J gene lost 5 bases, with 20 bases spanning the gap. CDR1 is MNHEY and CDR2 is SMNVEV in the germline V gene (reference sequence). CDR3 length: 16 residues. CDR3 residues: CASSPRDTNLDQPQHF. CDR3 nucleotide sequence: TGTGCCAGCAGCCCCCGGGACACTAACCTTGATCAGCCCCAGCATTTT.

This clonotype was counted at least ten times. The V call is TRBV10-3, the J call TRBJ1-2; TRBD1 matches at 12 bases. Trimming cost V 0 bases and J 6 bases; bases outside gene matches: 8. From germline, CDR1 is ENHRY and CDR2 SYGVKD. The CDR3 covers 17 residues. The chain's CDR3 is CAISESDPGQGANGYTF. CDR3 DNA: TGTGCCATCAGTGAGTCAGACCCGGGACAGGGGGCGAATGGCTACACCTTC.

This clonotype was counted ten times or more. DNA for the CDR3: TGTGCCAGCAGGATCCTGTCCTCTGGGGCCAACGTCCTGACTTTC. Translation gives CASRILSSGANVLTF. The genes are TRBV6-1 and TRBJ2-6; no clear D gene. V lost 6 bases and J 0 bases, leaving 9 bases between the germline ends. Germline CDR1 and CDR2: MNHNS and SASEGT. The CDR3 contains 15 residues.

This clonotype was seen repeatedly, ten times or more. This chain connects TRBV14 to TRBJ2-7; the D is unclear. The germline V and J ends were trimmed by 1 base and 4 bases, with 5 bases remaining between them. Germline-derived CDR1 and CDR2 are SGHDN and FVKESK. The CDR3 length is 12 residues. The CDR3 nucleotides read TGTGCCAGCAGCCAAGCAATATACGAGCAGTACTTC. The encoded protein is CASSQAIYEQYF. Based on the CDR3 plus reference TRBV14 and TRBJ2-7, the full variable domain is EAGVTQFPSHSVIEKGQTVTLRCDPISGHDNLYWYRRVMGKEIKFLLHFVKESKQDESGMPNNRFLAERTGGTYSTLKVQPAELEDSGVYFCASSQAIYEQYFGPGTRLTVT.

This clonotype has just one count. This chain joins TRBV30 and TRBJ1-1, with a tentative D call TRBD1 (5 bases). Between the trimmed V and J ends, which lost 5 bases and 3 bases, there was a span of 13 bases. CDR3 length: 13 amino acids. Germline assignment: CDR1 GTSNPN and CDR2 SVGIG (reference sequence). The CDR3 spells CAWAEGLYTEAFF. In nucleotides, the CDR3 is TGTGCCTGGGCAGAGGGGCTGTACACTGAAGCTTTCTTT.

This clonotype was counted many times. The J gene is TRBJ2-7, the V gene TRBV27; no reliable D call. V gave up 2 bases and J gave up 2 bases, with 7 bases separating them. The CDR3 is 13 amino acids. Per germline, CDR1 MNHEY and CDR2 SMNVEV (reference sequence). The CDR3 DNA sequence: TGTGCCAGCAGTTTAAGCAGAGCCTACGAGCAGTACTTC. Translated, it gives CASSLSRAYEQYF.

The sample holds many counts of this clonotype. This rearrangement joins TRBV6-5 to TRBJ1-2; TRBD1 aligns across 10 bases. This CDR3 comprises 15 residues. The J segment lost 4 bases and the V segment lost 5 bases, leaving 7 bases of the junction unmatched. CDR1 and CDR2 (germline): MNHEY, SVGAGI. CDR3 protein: CASSPRQGASYGYTF. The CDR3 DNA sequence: TGTGCCAGCAGTCCACGACAGGGGGCGAGCTATGGCTACACCTTC.

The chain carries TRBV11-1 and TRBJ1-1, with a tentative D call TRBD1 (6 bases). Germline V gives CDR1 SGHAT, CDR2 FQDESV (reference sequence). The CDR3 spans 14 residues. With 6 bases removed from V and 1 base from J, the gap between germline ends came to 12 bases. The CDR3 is CASRLGHSNTEAFF. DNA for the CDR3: TGTGCCAGCAGACTGGGACACTCGAACACTGAAGCTTTCTTT.

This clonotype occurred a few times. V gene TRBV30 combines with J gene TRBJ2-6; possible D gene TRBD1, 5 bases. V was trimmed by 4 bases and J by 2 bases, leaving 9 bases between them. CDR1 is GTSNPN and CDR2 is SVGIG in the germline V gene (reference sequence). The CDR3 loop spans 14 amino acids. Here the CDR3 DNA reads TGTGCCTGGAATTCAGGGACTGGGGCCAACGTCCTGACTTTC. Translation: CAWNSGTGANVLTF. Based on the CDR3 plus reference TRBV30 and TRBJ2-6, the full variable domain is SQTIHQWPATLVQPVGSPLSLECTVEGTSNPNLYWYRQAAGRGLQLLFYSVGIGQISSEVPQNLSASRPQDRQFILSSKKLLLSDSGFYLCAWNSGTGANVLTFGAGSRLTVL.

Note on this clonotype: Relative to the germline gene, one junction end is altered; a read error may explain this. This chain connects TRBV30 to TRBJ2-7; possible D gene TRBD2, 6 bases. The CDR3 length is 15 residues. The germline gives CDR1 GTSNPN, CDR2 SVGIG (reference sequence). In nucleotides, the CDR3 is TGTGCCTGGACCACGGGTCTAGCGAGAACCTACGGGCAGTACTTC. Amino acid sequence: CAWTTGLARTYGQYF.

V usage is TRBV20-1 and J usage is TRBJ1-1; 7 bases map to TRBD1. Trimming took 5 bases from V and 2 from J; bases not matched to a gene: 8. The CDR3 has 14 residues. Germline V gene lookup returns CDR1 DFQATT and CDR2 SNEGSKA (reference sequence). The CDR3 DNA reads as TGCAGTGCTCCCCGGGACAGCCTAAACACTGAAGCTTTCTTT. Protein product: CSAPRDSLNTEAFF.

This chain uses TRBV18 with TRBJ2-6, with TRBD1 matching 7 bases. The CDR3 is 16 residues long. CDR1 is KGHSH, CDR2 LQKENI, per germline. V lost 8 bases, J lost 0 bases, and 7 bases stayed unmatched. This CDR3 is CASATGSNSGANVLTF. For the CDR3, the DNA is TGTGCCAGCGCGACAGGGTCCAACTCTGGGGCCAACGTCCTGACTTTC.

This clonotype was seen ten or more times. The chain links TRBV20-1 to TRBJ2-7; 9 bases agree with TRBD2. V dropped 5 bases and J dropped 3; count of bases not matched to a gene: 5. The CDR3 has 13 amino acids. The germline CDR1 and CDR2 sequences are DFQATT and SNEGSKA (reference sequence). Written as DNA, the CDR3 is TGCAGTGCTCAACCAGCGGGGGGCTACGAGCAGTACTTC. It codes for CSAQPAGGYEQYF.

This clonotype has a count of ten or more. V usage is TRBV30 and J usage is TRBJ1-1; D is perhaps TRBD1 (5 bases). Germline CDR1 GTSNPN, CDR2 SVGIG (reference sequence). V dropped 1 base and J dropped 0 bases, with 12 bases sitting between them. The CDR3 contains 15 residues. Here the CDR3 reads CAWSGLGVMNTEAFF. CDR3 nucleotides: TGTGCCTGGAGTGGCTTAGGGGTGATGAACACTGAAGCTTTCTTT.

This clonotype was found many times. This CDR3 reads CASSLGGFMNTEAFF. In DNA, the CDR3 is TGCGCCAGCAGCTTGGGGGGATTTATGAACACTGAAGCTTTCTTT. The chain recombines TRBV5-1 with TRBJ1-1, with D hard to call. V dropped 0 bases and J dropped 0 bases, with 9 bases sitting between them. This CDR3 contains 15 residues. Germline V lookup: CDR1 SGHRS, CDR2 YFSETQ. The variable domain in full, completed from reference TRBV5-1 and TRBJ1-1, reads KAGVTQTPRYLIKTRGQQVTLSCSPISGHRSVSWYQQTPGQGLQFLFEYFSETQRNKGNFPGRFSGRQFSNSRSEMNVSTLELGDSALYLCASSLGGFMNTEAFFGQGTRLTVV.

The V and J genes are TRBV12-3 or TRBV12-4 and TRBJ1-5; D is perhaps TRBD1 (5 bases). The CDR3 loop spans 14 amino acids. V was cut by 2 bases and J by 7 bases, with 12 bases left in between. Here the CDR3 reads CASSLRGGEQPQHF. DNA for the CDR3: TGTGCCAGCAGTTTAAGGGGAGGCGAGCAGCCCCAGCATTTT.

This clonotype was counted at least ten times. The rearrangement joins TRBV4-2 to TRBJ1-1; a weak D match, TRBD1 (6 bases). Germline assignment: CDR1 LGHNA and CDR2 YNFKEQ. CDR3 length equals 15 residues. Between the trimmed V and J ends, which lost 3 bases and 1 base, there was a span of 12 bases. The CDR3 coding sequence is TGTGCCAGCAGCCAGGGGGGACAAGCGAACACTGAAGCTTTCTTT. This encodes CASSQGGQANTEAFF.

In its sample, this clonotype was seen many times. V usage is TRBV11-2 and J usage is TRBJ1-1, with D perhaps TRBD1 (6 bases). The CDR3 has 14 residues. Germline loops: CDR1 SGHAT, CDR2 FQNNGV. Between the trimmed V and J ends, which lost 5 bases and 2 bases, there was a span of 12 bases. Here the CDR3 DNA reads TGTGCCAGCAGCGGGCGACAGGTAAACACTGAAGCTTTCTTT. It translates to CASSGRQVNTEAFF. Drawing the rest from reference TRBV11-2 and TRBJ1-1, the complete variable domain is EAGVAQSPRYKIIEKRQSVAFWCNPISGHATLYWYQQILGQGPKLLIQFQNNGVVDDSQLPKDRFSAERLKGVDSTLKIQPAKLEDSAVYLCASSGRQVNTEAFFGQGTRLTVV.

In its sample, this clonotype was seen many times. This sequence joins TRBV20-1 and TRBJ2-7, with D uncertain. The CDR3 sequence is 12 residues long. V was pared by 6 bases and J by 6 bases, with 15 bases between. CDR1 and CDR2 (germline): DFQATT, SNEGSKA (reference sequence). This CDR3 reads CSASVRTAEQYF. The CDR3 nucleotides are TGCAGTGCCTCTGTTCGTACAGCCGAGCAGTACTTC.

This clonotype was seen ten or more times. The CDR3 spells CASSPLGTGSQYEQYF. The CDR3 DNA reads as TGTGCCAGCTCACCGTTAGGGACAGGGTCCCAATACGAGCAGTACTTC. The rearrangement links TRBV18 to TRBJ2-7, with 9 bases aligning to TRBD1. After removal of 3 bases from V and 4 bases from J, the junction contained 10 bases not matched to a gene. Germline V CDR1 and CDR2: KGHSH, LQKENI. The CDR3 is made up of 16 amino acids.

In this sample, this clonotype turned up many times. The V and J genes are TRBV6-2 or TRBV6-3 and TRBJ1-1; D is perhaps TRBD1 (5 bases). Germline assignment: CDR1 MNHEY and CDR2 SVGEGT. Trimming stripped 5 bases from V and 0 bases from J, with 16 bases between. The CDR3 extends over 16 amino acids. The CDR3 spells CASSDPGGGLNTEAFF. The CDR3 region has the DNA TGTGCCAGCAGTGATCCTGGGGGGGGTTTGAACACTGAAGCTTTCTTT.

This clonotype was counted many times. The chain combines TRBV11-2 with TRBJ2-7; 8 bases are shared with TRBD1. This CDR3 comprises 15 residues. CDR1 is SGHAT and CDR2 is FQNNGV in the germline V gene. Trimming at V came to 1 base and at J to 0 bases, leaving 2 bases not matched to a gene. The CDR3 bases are TGTGCCAGCAGCTTAGGGACAGGGACCTCCTACGAGCAGTACTTC. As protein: CASSLGTGTSYEQYF.

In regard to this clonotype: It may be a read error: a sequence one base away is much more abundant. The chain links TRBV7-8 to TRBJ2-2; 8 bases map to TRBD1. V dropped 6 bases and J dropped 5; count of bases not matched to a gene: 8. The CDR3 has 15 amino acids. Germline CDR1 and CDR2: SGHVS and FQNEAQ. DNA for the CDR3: TGTGCCAGCAGGTTTGGACAGGGCGCAACCGGGGAGCTGTTTTTT. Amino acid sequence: CASRFGQGATGELFF.

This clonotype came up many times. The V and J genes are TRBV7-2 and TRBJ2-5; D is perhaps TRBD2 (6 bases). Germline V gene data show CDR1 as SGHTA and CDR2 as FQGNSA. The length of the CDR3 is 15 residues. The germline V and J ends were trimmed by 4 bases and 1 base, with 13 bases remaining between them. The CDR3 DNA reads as TGTGCCAGCAGCTCCGGGGGAGGTCTCCAAGAGACCCAGTACTTC. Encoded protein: CASSSGGGLQETQYF.

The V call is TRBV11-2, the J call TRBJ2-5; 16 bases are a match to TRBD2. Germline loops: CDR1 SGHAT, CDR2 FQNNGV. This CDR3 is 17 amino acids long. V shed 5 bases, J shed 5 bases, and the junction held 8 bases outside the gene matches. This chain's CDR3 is CASSAPGLAGGPETQYF. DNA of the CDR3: TGTGCCAGCAGCGCTCCGGGACTAGCGGGGGGGCCGGAGACCCAGTACTTC. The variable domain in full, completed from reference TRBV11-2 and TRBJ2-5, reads EAGVAQSPRYKIIEKRQSVAFWCNPISGHATLYWYQQILGQGPKLLIQFQNNGVVDDSQLPKDRFSAERLKGVDSTLKIQPAKLEDSAVYLCASSAPGLAGGPETQYFGPGTRLLVL.

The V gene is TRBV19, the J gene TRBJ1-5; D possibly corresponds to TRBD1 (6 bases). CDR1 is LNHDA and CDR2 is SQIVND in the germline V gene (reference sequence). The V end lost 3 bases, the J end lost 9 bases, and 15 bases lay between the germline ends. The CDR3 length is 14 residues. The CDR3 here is CASSMGGQQWPQHF. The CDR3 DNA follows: TGTGCCAGTAGTATGGGGGGCCAACAGTGGCCCCAGCATTTT.

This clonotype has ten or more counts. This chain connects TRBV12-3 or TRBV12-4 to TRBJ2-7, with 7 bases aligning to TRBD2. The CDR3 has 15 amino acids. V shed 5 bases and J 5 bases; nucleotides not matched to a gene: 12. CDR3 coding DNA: TGTGCCAGCAGTCGCGCGACGGGAGGCTTCAACGAGCAGTACTTC. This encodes CASSRATGGFNEQYF.

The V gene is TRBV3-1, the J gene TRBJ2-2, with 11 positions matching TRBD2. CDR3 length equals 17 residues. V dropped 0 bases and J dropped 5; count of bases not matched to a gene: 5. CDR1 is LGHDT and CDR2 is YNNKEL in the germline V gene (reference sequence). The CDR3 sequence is CASSQDLTSGKTGELFF. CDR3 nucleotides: TGTGCCAGCAGCCAAGATCTGACTAGCGGGAAAACCGGGGAGCTGTTTTTT.

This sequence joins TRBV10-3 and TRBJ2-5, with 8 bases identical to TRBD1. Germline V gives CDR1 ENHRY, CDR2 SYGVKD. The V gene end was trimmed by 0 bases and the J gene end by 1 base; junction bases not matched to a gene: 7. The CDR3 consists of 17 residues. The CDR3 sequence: CAISESLGQGPQETQYF. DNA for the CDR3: TGTGCCATCAGTGAGTCTCTAGGACAGGGACCCCAAGAGACCCAGTACTTC.

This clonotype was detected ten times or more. The CDR3 nucleotides are TGCGCCAGCAGCCAAGGGAGGCCCCCCAAAGATTCACCCCTCCACTTT. This translates into CASSQGRPPKDSPLHF. The chain has TRBV5-1 and TRBJ1-6, with no clear D. This CDR3 comprises 16 residues. Germline V gene sequence: CDR1 SGHRS, CDR2 YFSETQ. V lost 4 bases, J lost 8 bases, and 19 bases lay in between.

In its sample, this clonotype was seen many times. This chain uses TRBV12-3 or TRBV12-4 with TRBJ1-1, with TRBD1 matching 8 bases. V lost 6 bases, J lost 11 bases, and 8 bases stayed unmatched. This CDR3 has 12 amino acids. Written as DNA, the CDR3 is TGTGCCAGCAGCTTACAGGGGGGTTACGCTTTCTTT. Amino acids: CASSLQGGYAFF.